This TCR beta chain was profiled in a study of technical replicates of blood from several donors. CDR1 GTSNPN and CDR2 SVGIG come from the germline V gene (reference sequence). V was cut by 2 bases and J by 6 bases, with 13 bases left in between. The CDR3 sequence is 13 residues long. Assay used: immunoSEQ multiplex PCR; TCRdb lists only in-frame clones, some missing. The table has some 96,000 clones, almost 96% seen once; the top ten hold around 0.22%. The source is a human donor in good health. The sample taken for sequencing was T cells isolated from PBMCs. V is TRBV30 and J is TRBJ1-1; D is possibly TRBD1 (5 bases). CDR3 bases: TGTGCCTGGAGTCTCAGGGACTCTGCTGAAGCTTTCTTT. Its translation: CAWSLRDSAEAFF.